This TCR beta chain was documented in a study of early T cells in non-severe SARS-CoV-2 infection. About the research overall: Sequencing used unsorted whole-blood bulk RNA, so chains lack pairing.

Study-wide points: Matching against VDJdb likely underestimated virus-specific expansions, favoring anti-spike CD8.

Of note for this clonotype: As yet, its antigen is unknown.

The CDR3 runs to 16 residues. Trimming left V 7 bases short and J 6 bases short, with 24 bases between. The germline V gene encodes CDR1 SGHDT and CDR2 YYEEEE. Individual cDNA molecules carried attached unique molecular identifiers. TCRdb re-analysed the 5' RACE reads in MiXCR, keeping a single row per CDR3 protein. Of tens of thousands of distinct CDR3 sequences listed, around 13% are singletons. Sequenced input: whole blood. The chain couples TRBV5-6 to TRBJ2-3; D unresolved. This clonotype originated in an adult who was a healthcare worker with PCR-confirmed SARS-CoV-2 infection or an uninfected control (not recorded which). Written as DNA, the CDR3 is TGTGCCAGCCACTCTGGATTTTCGGGTCCCGAGGATACGCAGTATTTT. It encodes CASHSGFSGPEDTQYF.